The rows below give T cell receptor beta chains drawn from one sample of a study of cytomegalovirus exposure and HLA in healthy donors. Profiled with immunoSEQ multiplex PCR; TCRdb holds only in-frame clones, not every one. In total, the table holds 75,000 to 100,000 clones. Input material: PBMCs. These receptors were collected from a woman aged 55 to 70 in good health and CMV-seronegative. Both conserved end residues are part of each CDR3. The order of the fields is V gene, D gene, J gene, CDR3 DNA, CDR3 protein. The D gene is left open where the match is weak.

TRBV5-1	TRBD2	TRBJ2-1	TGCGCCAGCAGCTTAGCACTAGCGGGAGTCAATGGGCAGTTCTTC	CASSLALAGVNGQFF
TRBV6-5	TRBD1	TRBJ1-5	TGTGCCAGCAGTGCGGGGACAGGGGGCTGGGAGCCCCAGCATTTT	CASSAGTGGWEPQHF
TRBV19	.	TRBJ1-5	TGTGCCAGTAGTATAGCAGGGTCCCGCAATCAGCCCCAGCATTTT	CASSIAGSRNQPQHF
TRBV28	.	TRBJ2-3	TGTGCCAGCTTACTTCTGGACAGCCACAATCCCACGCAGTATTTT	CASLLLDSHNPTQYF
TRBV2	.	TRBJ2-7	TGTGCCAGCAGTGCCACCCCCCTGACAGGCGGATACGAGCAGTACTTC	CASSATPLTGGYEQYF
TRBV28	TRBD1	TRBJ1-5	TGTGCCAGCAGGGGACAGGGAAGGAATCAGCCCCAGCATTTT	CASRGQGRNQPQHF
TRBV29-1	TRBD1	TRBJ1-1	TGCAGCGTTGGCAGGGGGCTCCCAGACACTGAAGCTTTCTTT	CSVGRGLPDTEAFF
TRBV19	TRBD1	TRBJ1-2	TGTGCCAGTAGTGTCCGGGACAGGGTCAACTATGGCTACACCTTC	CASSVRDRVNYGYTF
TRBV19	TRBD2	TRBJ2-1	TGTGCCAGTCATTCTAGCGGGCTGGGGGAAAGGTACAATGAGCAGTTCTTC	CASHSSGLGERYNEQFF
TRBV5-1	TRBD2	TRBJ2-5	TGCGCCAGCAGCTTGAGGGGAGCGGGAGGGCCAGGAGAGACCCAGTACTTC	CASSLRGAGGPGETQYF
TRBV6-1	.	TRBJ1-5	TGTGCCAGCAGTGCAACGGTGGATCAGCCCCAGCATTTT	CASSATVDQPQHF
TRBV7-9	.	TRBJ2-1	TGTGCCAGCAGCTTAGGGGCAGCCACCTACAATGAGCAGTTCTTC	CASSLGAATYNEQFF
TRBV5-1	TRBD2	TRBJ2-2	TGCGCCAGCAGCTTGGTAGCGGGAGCGGGCACCGGGGAGCTGTTTTTT	CASSLVAGAGTGELFF
TRBV27	TRBD2	TRBJ2-1	TGTGCCAGCAGGGGACTAGCGGGAGGGGCCTACAATGAGCAGTTCTTC	CASRGLAGGAYNEQFF
TRBV6-5	TRBD2	TRBJ2-3	TGTGCCAGCAAGCTTAGCGGGAGCGGCACAGATACGCAGTATTTT	CASKLSGSGTDTQYF
TRBV2	TRBD1	TRBJ2-7	TGTGCCAGCACCACTGACAGGGTCAGCGAGCAGTACTTC	CASTTDRVSEQYF
TRBV5-1	TRBD2	TRBJ2-2	TGCGCCAGCAGCTTCATAGCGGGAGTGGACACCGGGGAGCTGTTTTTT	CASSFIAGVDTGELFF
TRBV5-1	TRBD1	TRBJ2-3	TGCGCCAGCAGCCCAGGGGGCGGAACAGATACGCAGTATTTT	CASSPGGGTDTQYF
TRBV7-9	.	TRBJ1-4	TGTGCCAGCAGCCTTTACTCAGGGTTCAAAACTGAAAAACTGTTTTTT	CASSLYSGFKTEKLFF
TRBV15	.	TRBJ2-1	TGTGCCACCAGCAGAGAGGTCCGGGATAGGGTAAATGAGCAGTTCTTC	CATSREVRDRVNEQFF
TRBV12-5	TRBD1	TRBJ2-1	TGTGCTAGTGGACGACAGGGGGCAAATGAGCAGTTCTTC	CASGRQGANEQFF
TRBV28	.	TRBJ1-2	TGTGCCAGCAGTTTGAGGGCGGATAGGGGCTACACCTTC	CASSLRADRGYTF